This note documents a single T cell receptor (beta chain) sequence. Using immunoSEQ multiplex PCR, the repertoire was profiled, and TCRdb retains in-frame clones only, with some absent. The data show 150,000 or so clones, about 83% seen once. The entry originates in a study of blood T cell repertoires in COVID-19. Study-level background: From T cells, B-cell-depleted T cells, or PBMCs came the material, which was cDNA or gDNA.

This CDR3 has 16 residues. J was trimmed by 3 bases and V by 1 base; bases with no gene match: 5. Looked up from germline, CDR1 is SGDLS and CDR2 is YYNGEE. Participants were aged roughly 18 to 100 years from approximately 24 US areas. Up to 2 weeks before entering the study, exposed participants had met a COVID-19 case. The chain is built from TRBV9 and TRBJ2-1; 9 bases are shared with TRBD2. The TCR originated in a woman aged 45-65 years who had been exposed to COVID-19. The specimen sequenced was PBMCs or T cells enriched from blood (not recorded which). CDR3 coding DNA: TGTGCCAGCAGCGTAAGCGCGGGGGGGAGCTACAATGAGCAGTTCTTC. Translation: CASSVSAGGSYNEQFF.